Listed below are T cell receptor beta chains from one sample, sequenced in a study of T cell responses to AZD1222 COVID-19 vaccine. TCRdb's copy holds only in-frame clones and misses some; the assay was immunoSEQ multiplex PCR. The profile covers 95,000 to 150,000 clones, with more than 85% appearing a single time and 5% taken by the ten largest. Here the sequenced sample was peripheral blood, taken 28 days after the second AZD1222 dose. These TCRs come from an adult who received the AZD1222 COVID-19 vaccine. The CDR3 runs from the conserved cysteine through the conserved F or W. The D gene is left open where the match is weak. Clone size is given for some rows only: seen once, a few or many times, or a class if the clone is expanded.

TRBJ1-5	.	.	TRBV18	CASSALGSPNNQPQHF	TGTGCCAGCTCCGCCCTGGGCAGCCCAAACAATCAGCCCCAGCATTTT
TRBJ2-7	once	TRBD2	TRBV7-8	CASSQGPGLAGEQYF	TGTGCCAGCAGCCAGGGGCCGGGGCTAGCGGGTGAGCAGTACTTC
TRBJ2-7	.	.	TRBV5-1	CASSLDGGPGYEQYF	TGCGCCAGCAGCTTGGATGGGGGACCCGGATACGAGCAGTACTTC
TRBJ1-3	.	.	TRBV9	CASSVEAGTAGNTIYF	TGTGCCAGCAGCGTAGAGGCAGGGACGGCCGGAAACACCATATATTTT
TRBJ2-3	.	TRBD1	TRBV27	CASKGQGSSTDTQYF	TGTGCCAGCAAGGGACAGGGAAGCAGTACAGATACGCAGTATTTT
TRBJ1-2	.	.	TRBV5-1	CASSLDRPTRDGYTF	TGCGCCAGCAGCTTGGATCGCCCCACACGGGATGGCTACACCTTC
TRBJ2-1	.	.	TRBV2	CASSSTVSNEQFF	TGTGCCAGCAGTAGCACCGTTTCCAATGAGCAGTTCTTC
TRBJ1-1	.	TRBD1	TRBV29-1	CSVERDRDTEAFF	TGCAGCGTTGAAAGGGACAGGGACACTGAAGCTTTCTTT
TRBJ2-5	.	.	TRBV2	CASRARAGRETQYF	TGTGCCAGCAGGGCCCGGGCAGGGAGAGAGACCCAGTACTTC
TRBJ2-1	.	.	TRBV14	CASSQDGRIDYNEQFF	TGTGCCAGCAGCCAAGATGGACGCATCGATTACAATGAGCAGTTCTTC
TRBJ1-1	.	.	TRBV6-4	CASSQGVGTEAFF	TGTGCCAGCTCCCAGGGCGTGGGCACTGAAGCTTTCTTT
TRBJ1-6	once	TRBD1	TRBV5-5	CASSLDRGRTPLHF	TGTGCCAGCAGCTTAGACAGGGGGCGGACACCCCTCCACTTT
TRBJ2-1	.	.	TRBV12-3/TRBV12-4	CASRTPTNEQFF	TGTGCCAGCAGAACTCCTACAAATGAGCAGTTCTTC
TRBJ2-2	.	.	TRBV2	CASSEIEGTGELFF	TGTGCCAGCAGTGAAATTGAGGGGACCGGGGAGCTGTTTTTT
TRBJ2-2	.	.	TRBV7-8	CASSLGSRTGELFF	TGTGCCAGCAGCTTAGGTAGCAGGACCGGGGAGCTGTTTTTT
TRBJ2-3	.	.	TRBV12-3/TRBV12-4	CASSLQGRDTQYF	TGTGCCAGCAGTTTACAGGGGAGAGATACGCAGTATTTT
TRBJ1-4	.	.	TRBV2	CASNRAARGEATNEKLFF	TGTGCCAGCAACCGAGCGGCTCGCGGGGAAGCAACTAATGAAAAACTGTTTTTT
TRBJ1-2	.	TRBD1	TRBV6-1	CASSEVSGQGPYGYTF	TGTGCCAGCAGTGAAGTTTCGGGACAGGGTCCCTATGGCTACACCTTC
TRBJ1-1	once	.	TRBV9	CASSVGQIKNTEAFF	TGTGCCAGCAGTGTAGGACAGATTAAGAACACTGAAGCTTTCTTT
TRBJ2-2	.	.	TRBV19	CASGDSPNTGELFF	TGTGCCAGTGGGGACTCACCGAACACCGGGGAGCTGTTTTTT
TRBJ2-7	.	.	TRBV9	CASSVDPAYEQYF	TGTGCCAGCAGCGTTGACCCCGCCTACGAGCAGTACTTC
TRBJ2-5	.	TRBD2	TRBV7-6	CASSPSPGTSGMETQYF	TGTGCCAGCAGCCCATCCCCTGGGACTAGCGGGATGGAGACCCAGTACTTC
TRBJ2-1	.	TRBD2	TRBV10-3	CAISDLAGSNEQFF	TGTGCCATCAGTGACCTAGCGGGGTCGAATGAGCAGTTCTTC
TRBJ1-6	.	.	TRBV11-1	CASSLDLRSYNSPLHF	TGTGCCAGCAGCTTGGACCTTCGCTCCTATAATTCACCCCTCCACTTT
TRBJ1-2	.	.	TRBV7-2	CASSLYVVVDYGYTF	TGTGCCAGCAGCTTATATGTTGTGGTAGACTATGGCTACACCTTC
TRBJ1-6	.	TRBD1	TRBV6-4	CASSTSGTGNSPLHF	TGTGCCAGCAGCACTTCCGGGACAGGGAATTCACCCCTCCACTTT
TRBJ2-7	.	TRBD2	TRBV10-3	CAISRLAGGPNEQYF	TGTGCCATCAGTAGACTAGCGGGAGGGCCCAACGAGCAGTACTTC
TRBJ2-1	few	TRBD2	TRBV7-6	CASSSTGRGASLAANEQFF	TGTGCCAGCAGCTCCACGGGGAGGGGAGCTAGCTTAGCTGCCAATGAGCAGTTCTTC
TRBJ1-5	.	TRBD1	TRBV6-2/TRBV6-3	CASSWTGGDQPQHF	TGTGCCAGCAGTTGGACAGGTGGGGATCAGCCCCAGCATTTT
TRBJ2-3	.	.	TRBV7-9	CASSLGSVLEVADTQYF	TGTGCCAGCAGCTTAGGTTCGGTGCTTGAGGTTGCAGATACGCAGTATTTT
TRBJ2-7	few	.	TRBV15	CATSRGTSYEQYF	TGTGCCACCAGCAGAGGGACCTCCTACGAGCAGTACTTC
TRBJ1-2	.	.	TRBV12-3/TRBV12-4	CASSLSESYGYTF	TGTGCCAGCAGTTTAAGTGAGAGCTATGGCTACACCTTC
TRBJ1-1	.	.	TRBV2	CASSVLGARTEAFF	TGTGCCAGCAGCGTCCTGGGGGCGCGCACTGAAGCTTTCTTT
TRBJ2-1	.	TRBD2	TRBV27	CASSLNPSGRTEDEQFF	TGTGCCAGCAGTTTAAACCCTAGCGGGAGAACCGAGGATGAGCAGTTCTTC
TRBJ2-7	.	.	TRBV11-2	CASSFGELGEQYF	TGTGCCAGCAGCTTTGGGGAGCTTGGGGAGCAGTACTTC
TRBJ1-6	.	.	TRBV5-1	CASSLSLDRRAPLHF	TGCGCCAGCAGCTTGTCGCTGGACAGACGTGCACCCCTCCACTTT
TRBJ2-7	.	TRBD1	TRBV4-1	CASSPMDRDPSYEQYF	TGCGCCAGCAGCCCGATGGACAGGGACCCCTCCTACGAGCAGTACTTC
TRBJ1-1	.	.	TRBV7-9	CASSLGRRGTEAFF	TGTGCCAGCAGCTTAGGGAGGAGGGGCACTGAAGCTTTCTTT
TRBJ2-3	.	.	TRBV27	CASSFRGTSTDTQYF	TGTGCCAGCAGCTTCAGGGGAACTAGCACAGATACGCAGTATTTT
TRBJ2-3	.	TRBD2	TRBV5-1	CASSYGRGGTDTQYF	TGCGCCAGCAGCTACGGGAGGGGCGGGACAGATACGCAGTATTTT
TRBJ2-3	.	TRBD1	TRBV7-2	CASSSQGAGGDTQYF	TGTGCCAGCAGCTCCCAGGGGGCTGGTGGAGATACGCAGTATTTT
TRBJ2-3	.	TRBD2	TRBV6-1	CASRLAGSTDTQYF	TGTGCCAGCAGGCTAGCGGGAAGCACAGATACGCAGTATTTT
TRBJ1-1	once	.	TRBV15	CATSRVGVSITFF	TGTGCCACCAGCAGAGTCGGGGTCTCCATAACTTTCTTT
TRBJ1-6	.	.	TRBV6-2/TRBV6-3	CASSPMYSPLHF	TGTGCCAGCAGCCCTATGTATTCACCCCTCCACTTT
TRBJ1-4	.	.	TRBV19	CASSMGRLNEKLFF	TGTGCCAGTAGTATGGGACGGCTTAATGAAAAACTGTTTTTT
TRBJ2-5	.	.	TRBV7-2	CASSLLGVKQETQYF	TGTGCCAGCAGCCTCCTCGGGGTAAAACAAGAGACCCAGTACTTC
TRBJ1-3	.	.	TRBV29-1	CSVEDQGLRPGNTIYF	TGCAGCGTTGAAGATCAAGGGTTAAGGCCTGGAAACACCATATATTTT
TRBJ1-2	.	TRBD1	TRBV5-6	CASSLNRDRRYGYTF	TGTGCCAGCAGCTTAAACCGGGACAGGCGCTATGGCTACACCTTC
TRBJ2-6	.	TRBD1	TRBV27	CASSARGIAGANVLTF	TGTGCCAGCTCGGCCAGGGGGATAGCTGGGGCCAACGTCCTGACTTTC
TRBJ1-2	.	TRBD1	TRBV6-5	CASSLMGQANYGYTF	TGTGCCAGCAGTCTTATGGGACAGGCCAACTATGGCTACACCTTC
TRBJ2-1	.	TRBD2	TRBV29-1	CSVYKPAGIGAYNEQFF	TGCAGCGTTTATAAACCAGCGGGAATTGGGGCCTACAATGAGCAGTTCTTC
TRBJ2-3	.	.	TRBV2	CASSTVDRGSDTQYF	TGTGCCAGCAGCACCGTTGACCGGGGGTCGGATACGCAGTATTTT